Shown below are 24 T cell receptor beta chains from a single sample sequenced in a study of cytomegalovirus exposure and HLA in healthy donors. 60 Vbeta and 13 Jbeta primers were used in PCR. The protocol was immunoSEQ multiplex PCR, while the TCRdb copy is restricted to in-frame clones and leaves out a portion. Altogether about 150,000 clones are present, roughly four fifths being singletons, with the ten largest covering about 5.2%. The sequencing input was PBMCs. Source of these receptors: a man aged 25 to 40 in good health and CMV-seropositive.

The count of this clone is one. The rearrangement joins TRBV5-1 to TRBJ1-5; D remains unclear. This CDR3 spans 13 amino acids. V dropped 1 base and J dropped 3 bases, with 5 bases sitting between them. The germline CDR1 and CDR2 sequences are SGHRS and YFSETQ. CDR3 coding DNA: TGCGCCAGCAGCTTGCAGGTCAATCAGCCCCAGCATTTT. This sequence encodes CASSLQVNQPQHF.

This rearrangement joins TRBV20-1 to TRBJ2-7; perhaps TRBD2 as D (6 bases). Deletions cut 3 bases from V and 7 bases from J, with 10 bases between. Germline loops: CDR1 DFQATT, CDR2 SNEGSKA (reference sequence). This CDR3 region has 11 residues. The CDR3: CSASGSGEQYF. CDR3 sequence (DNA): TGCAGTGCTAGCGGGAGCGGGGAGCAGTACTTC.

CDR3 bases: TGTGCCAGCAGCTTGGTTGCAGTTTCTTACGAGCAGTACTTC. It is translated as CASSLVAVSYEQYF. This sequence joins TRBV5-5 and TRBJ2-7; D remains unclear. The CDR3 sequence is 14 residues long. Germline V gene sequence: CDR1 SGHKS, CDR2 YYEKEE (reference sequence). V was clipped by 0 bases and J by 4 bases, with 11 bases between them.

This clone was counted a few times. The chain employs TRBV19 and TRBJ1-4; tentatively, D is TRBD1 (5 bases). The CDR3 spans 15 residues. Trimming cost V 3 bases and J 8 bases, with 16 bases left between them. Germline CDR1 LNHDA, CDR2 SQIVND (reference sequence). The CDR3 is CASSIIQAGREKLFF. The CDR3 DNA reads TGTGCCAGTAGTATTATACAGGCCGGAAGGGAAAAACTGTTTTTT.

CDR3 loop: CASSILYGRNEQFF. The CDR3 nucleotides are TGTGCCAGCAGTATCCTTTATGGGAGAAATGAGCAGTTCTTC. The chain joins TRBV27 to TRBJ2-1, with D perhaps TRBD2 (5 bases). The length of the CDR3 is 14 residues. Germline lookup yields CDR1 MNHEY and CDR2 SMNVEV (reference sequence). Deletions cut 5 bases from V and 7 bases from J, with 15 bases between.

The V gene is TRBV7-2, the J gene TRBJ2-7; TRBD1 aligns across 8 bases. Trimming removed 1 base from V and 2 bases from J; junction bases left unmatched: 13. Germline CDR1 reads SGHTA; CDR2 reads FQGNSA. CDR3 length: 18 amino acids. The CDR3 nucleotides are TGTGCCAGCAGCTTAGGTGGTCGATGGACAGGGAATACCTACGAGCAGTACTTC. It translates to CASSLGGRWTGNTYEQYF.

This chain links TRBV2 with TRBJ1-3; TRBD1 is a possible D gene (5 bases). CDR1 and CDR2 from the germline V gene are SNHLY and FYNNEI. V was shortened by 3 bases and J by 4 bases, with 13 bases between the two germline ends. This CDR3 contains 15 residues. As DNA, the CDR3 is TGTGCCAGCAGTGAGGCAGGGTCTACCGGAAACACCATATATTTT. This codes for CASSEAGSTGNTIYF.

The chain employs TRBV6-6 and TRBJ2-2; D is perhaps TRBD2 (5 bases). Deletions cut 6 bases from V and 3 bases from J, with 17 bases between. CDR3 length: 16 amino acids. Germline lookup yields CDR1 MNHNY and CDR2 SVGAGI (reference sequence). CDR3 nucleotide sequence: TGTGCCAGCAGCCTTGGAGTCCCCGGGGACACCGGGGAGCTGTTTTTT. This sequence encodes CASSLGVPGDTGELFF.

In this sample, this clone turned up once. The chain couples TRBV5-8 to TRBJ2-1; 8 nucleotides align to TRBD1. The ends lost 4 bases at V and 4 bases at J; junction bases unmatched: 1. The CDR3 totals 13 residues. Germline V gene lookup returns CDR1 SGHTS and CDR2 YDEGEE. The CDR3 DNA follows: TGTGCCAGCAGCGGACAGGGATACAATGAGCAGTTCTTC. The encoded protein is CASSGQGYNEQFF.

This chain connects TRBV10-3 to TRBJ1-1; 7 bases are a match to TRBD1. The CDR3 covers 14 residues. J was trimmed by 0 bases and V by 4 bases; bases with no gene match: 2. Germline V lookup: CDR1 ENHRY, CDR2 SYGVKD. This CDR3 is CAISGGQMNTEAFF. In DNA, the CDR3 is TGTGCCATCAGTGGGGGACAGATGAACACTGAAGCTTTCTTT.

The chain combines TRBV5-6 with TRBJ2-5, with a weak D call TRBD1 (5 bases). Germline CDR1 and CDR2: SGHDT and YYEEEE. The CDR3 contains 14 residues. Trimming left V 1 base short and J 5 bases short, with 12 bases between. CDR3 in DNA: TGTGCCAGCAGCTTGATAAGGGGATGGGAGACCCAGTACTTC. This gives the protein CASSLIRGWETQYF. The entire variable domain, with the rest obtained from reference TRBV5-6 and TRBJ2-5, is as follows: DAGVTQSPTHLIKTRGQQVTLRCSPKSGHDTVSWYQQALGQGPQFIFQYYEEEERQRGNFPDRFSGHQFPNYSSELNVNALLLGDSALYLCASSLIRGWETQYFGPGTRLLVL.

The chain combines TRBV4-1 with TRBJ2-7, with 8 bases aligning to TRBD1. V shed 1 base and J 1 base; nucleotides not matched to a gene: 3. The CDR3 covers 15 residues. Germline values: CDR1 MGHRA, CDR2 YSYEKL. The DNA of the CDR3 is TGCGCCAGCAGCCAAGCAGGGGGCTCTTCCTACGAGCAGTACTTC. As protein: CASSQAGGSSYEQYF.

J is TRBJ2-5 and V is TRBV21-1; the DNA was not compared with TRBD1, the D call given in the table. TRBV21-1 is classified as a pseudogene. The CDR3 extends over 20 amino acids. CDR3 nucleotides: TGTGCCAGCAGCAAAGGGGTGCAGGGGGCGGGTAGCCTAAGTCGGGAGACCCAGTACTTC. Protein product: CASSKGVQGAGSLSRETQYF.

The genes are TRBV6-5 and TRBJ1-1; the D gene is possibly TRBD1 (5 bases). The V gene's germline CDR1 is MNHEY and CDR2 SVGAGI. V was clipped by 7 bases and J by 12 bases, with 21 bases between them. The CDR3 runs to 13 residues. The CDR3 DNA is TGTGCCAGCACCACTACAAGGGGCGGATCAACTTTCTTT. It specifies CASTTTRGGSTFF.

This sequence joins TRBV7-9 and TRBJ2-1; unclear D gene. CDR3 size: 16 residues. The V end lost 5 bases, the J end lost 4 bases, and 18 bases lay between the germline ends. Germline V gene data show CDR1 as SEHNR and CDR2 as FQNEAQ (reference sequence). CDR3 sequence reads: CASSPPDLVRYNEQFF. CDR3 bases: TGTGCCAGCAGCCCACCCGATCTAGTTCGGTACAATGAGCAGTTCTTC.

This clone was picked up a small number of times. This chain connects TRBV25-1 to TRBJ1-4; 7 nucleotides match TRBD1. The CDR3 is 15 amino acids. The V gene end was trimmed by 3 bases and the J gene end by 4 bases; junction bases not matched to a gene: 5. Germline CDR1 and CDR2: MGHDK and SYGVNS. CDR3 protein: CASSDRQGDNEKLFF. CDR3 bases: TGTGCCAGCAGTGATCGACAGGGAGATAATGAAAAACTGTTTTTT.

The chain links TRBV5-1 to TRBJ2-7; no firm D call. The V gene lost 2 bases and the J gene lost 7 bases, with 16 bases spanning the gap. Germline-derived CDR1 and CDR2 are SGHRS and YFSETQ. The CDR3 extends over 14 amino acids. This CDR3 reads CASSFYRTDLEQYF. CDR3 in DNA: TGCGCCAGCAGCTTCTACAGAACTGATTTGGAGCAGTACTTC.

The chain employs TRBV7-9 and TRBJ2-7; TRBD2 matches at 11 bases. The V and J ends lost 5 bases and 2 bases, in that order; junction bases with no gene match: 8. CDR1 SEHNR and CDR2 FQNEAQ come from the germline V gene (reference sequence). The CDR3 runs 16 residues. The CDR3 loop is CASSPVLAGGTYEQYF. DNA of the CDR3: TGTGCCAGCAGCCCCGTCCTAGCGGGGGGAACCTACGAGCAGTACTTC.

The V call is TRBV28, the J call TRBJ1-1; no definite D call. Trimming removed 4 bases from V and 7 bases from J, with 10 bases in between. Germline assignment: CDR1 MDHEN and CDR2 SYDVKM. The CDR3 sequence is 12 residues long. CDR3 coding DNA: TGTGCCAGCAGTTCAACGAGGGTTGAAGCTTTCTTT. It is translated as CASSSTRVEAFF.

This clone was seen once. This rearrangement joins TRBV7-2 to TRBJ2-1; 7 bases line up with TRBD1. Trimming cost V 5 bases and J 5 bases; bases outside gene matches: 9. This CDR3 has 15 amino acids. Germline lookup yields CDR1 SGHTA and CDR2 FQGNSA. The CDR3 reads CASSRRGPNDNEQFF. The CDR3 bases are TGTGCCAGCAGCCGTAGGGGGCCCAATGACAATGAGCAGTTCTTC.

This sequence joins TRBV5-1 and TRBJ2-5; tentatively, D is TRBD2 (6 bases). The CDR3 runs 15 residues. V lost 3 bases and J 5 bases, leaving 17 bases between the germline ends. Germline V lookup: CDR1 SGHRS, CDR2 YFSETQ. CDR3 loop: CASSSMAGRGETQYF. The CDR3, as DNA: TGCGCCAGCAGCTCCATGGCGGGACGGGGGGAGACCCAGTACTTC.

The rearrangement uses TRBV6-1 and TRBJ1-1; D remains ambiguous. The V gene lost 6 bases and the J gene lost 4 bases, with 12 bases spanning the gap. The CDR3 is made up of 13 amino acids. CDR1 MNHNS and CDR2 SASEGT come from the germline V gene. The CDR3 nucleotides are TGTGCCAGCAGCGGTACCCCTGGCACTGAAGCTTTCTTT. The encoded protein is CASSGTPGTEAFF.

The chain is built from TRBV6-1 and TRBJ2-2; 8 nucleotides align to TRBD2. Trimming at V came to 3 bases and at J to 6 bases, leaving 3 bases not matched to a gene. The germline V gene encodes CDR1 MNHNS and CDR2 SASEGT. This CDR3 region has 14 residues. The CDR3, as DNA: TGTGCCAGCAGTGAGGGGACTAGGTCCGGGGAGCTGTTTTTT. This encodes CASSEGTRSGELFF.

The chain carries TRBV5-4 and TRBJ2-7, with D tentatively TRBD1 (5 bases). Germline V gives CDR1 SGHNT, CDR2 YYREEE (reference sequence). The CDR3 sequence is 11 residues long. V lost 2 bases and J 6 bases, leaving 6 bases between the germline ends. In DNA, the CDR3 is TGTGCCAGCAGCTTCCAGGGCGAGCAGTACTTC. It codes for CASSFQGEQYF.